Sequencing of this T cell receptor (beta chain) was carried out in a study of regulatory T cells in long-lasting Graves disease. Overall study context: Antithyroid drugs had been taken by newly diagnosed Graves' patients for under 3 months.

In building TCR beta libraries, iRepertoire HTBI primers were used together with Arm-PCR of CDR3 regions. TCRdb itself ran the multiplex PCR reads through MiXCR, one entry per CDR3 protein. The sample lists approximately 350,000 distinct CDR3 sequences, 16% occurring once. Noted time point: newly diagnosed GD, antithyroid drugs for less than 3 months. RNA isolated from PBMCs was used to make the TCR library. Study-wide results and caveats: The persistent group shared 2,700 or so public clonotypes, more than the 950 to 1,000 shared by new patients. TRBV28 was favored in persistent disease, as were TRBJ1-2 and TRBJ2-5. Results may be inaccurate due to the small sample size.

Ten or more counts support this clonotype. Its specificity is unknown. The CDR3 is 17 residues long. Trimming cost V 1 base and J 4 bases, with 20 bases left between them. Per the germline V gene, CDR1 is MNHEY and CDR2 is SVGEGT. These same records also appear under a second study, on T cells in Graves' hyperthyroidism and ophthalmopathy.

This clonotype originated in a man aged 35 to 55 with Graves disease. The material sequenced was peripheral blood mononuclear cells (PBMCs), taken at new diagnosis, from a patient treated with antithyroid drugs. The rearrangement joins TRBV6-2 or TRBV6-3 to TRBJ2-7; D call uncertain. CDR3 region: CASSYYSKTPTRYEQYF. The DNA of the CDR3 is TGTGCCAGCAGTTACTACTCGAAGACACCGACCCGTTACGAGCAGTACTTC.